This passage covers 15 T cell receptor beta chains from one sample sequenced in a study of Graves' ophthalmopathy and Graves' hyperthyroidism. RNA transcripts yielded amplified TCR beta CDR3 regions. HTBI primers served in a first-round RT-PCR, which a second-round multiplex PCR followed. TCRdb reprocessed the multiplex PCR reads via MiXCR and lists one record per CDR3 protein. This table has approximately 500,000 distinct CDR3 sequences, around 15% appearing once. The sample comprised blood. All receptors derive from a woman aged 30 to 39 with Graves' ophthalmopathy.

This chain connects TRBV6-2 or TRBV6-3 to TRBJ2-7; D is possibly TRBD2 (5 bases). The CDR3 runs 13 residues. With 1 base removed from V and 3 bases from J, the gap between germline ends came to 7 bases. Germline loops: CDR1 MNHEY, CDR2 SVGEGT. CDR3 nucleotides: TGTGCCAGCAGTTACTGGACTGACTACGAGCAGTACTTC. Translated, it gives CASSYWTDYEQYF.

This clonotype has ten or more counts. The chain recombines TRBV6-5 with TRBJ2-5; 8 positions agree with TRBD1. The CDR3 runs 16 residues. The junction had 8 bases not matched to a gene; V was cut back by 1 base and J by 4 bases. Germline assignment: CDR1 MNHEY and CDR2 SVGAGI. The CDR3 protein is CASSYYGQGIRETQYF. Written as DNA, the CDR3 is TGTGCCAGCAGTTACTATGGACAGGGAATACGAGAGACCCAGTACTTC.

This clonotype showed up many times. The chain is built from TRBV7-6 and TRBJ2-7, with TRBD1 matching 10 bases. V dropped 3 bases and J dropped 5; count of bases not matched to a gene: 4. CDR1 SGHVS and CDR2 FNYEAQ come from the germline V gene. The length of the CDR3 is 14 residues. In DNA form, the CDR3 reads TGTGCCAGCAGCTTCCGACAGGGGGCCGACGAGCAGTACTTC. It codes for CASSFRQGADEQYF.

This clonotype has a count of ten or more. The chain carries TRBV24-1 and TRBJ2-5; 7 positions match TRBD1. Germline V lookup: CDR1 KGHDR, CDR2 SFDVKD. Unmatched junction bases numbered 5, after V lost 3 bases and J lost 5 bases. This CDR3 comprises 14 residues. CDR3 nucleotide sequence: TGTGCCACCAGTGATGCCGGGACAGACGAGACCCAGTACTTC. This sequence encodes CATSDAGTDETQYF.

The chain uses TRBV18 and TRBJ1-5; D perhaps matches TRBD1 (6 bases). Per germline, CDR1 KGHSH and CDR2 LQKENI. Between the trimmed V and J ends, which lost 3 bases and 5 bases, there was a span of 23 bases. CDR3 length equals 18 residues. The DNA for the CDR3 is TGTGCCAGCTCACCTAGAGGGAATCGCGGGGGGCAGCATCAGCCCCAGCATTTT. This gives the protein CASSPRGNRGGQHQPQHF.

This clonotype has a count of ten or more. The genes are TRBV7-8 and TRBJ1-1; no clear D. Germline loops: CDR1 SGHVS, CDR2 FQNEAQ. CDR3 length equals 14 residues. V was clipped by 0 bases and J by 1 base, with 6 bases between them. The CDR3 DNA is TGTGCCAGCAGCTTAGCGATAAAGAACACTGAAGCTTTCTTT. This codes for CASSLAIKNTEAFF.

This clonotype has a count of ten or more. V usage is TRBV27 and J usage is TRBJ1-6; D possibly corresponds to TRBD1 (6 bases). CDR1 and CDR2 from the germline V gene are MNHEY and SMNVEV (reference sequence). The CDR3 has 16 residues. The V and J ends lost 6 bases and 7 bases respectively, with 19 bases between them. The CDR3: CASRSPFTGHNSPLHF. The CDR3 coding sequence is TGTGCCAGCAGATCGCCCTTTACAGGGCACAATTCACCCCTCCACTTT.

This chain joins TRBV24-1 and TRBJ2-5; D might be TRBD1 (5 bases). Trimming stripped 0 bases from V and 0 bases from J, with 13 bases between. Per the germline V gene, CDR1 is KGHDR and CDR2 is SFDVKD. The CDR3 covers 17 residues. The chain's CDR3 is CATSDLGQGGDQETQYF. The CDR3 bases are TGTGCCACCAGTGATTTGGGGCAGGGTGGAGACCAAGAGACCCAGTACTTC.

A word on this clonotype: A read error may account for a junction end that differs from germline. The V call is TRBV7-2, the J call TRBJ2-4, with D tentatively TRBD1 (5 bases). CDR3 size: 16 residues. Germline V lookup: CDR1 SGHTA, CDR2 FQGNSA. The CDR3, as DNA: TGTGCCAGCAGCTACGAAGCAGGGTTAGCCAAAAACATTAAGTACTTC. It codes for CASSYEAGLAKNIKYF. The full variable domain, rest sourced from reference TRBV7-2 and TRBJ2-4, is GAGVSQSPSNKVTEKGKDVELRCDPISGHTALYWYRQSLGQGLEFLIYFQGNSAPDKSGLPSDRFSAERTGGSVSTLTIQRTQQEDSAVYLCASSYEAGLAKNIKYFGAGTRLSVL.

In its sample, this clonotype was seen many times. This chain uses TRBV7-2 with TRBJ1-5, with D possibly TRBD1 on 5 matching bases. Deletions cut 1 base from V and 5 bases from J, with 9 bases between. There are 14 residues in the CDR3. Looked up from germline, CDR1 is SGHTA and CDR2 is FQGNSA. CDR3 sequence reads: CASSLGREHQPQHF. In DNA, the CDR3 is TGTGCCAGCAGCTTAGGCAGGGAACATCAGCCCCAGCATTTT.

This clonotype was found a few times. The chain combines TRBV30 with TRBJ1-5, with a possible D match to TRBD1 (6 bases). CDR1 and CDR2 from the germline V gene are GTSNPN and SVGIG (reference sequence). CDR3 length: 14 amino acids. The V end was cut by 2 bases, the J end by 3 bases, with 11 bases between. The DNA for the CDR3 is TGTGCCTGGAGTAGGGGGGATCCCAATCAGCCCCAGCATTTT. As protein: CAWSRGDPNQPQHF.

This sequence joins TRBV12-3 or TRBV12-4 and TRBJ1-1; no clear D gene. This CDR3 region has 14 residues. V lost 6 bases to trimming and J lost 3 bases, with 14 bases between them. The CDR3 reads CASSPGRGYTEAFF. DNA of the CDR3: TGTGCCAGCAGCCCCGGCCGAGGATACACTGAAGCTTTCTTT.

This clonotype appeared once. This chain uses TRBV30 with TRBJ1-2; D unresolved. The CDR3 consists of 12 residues. Deletions cut 5 bases from V and 5 bases from J, with 12 bases between. Germline V gene data show CDR1 as GTSNPN and CDR2 as SVGIG (reference sequence). This CDR3 is CAWSADGYGYTF. CDR3 coding DNA: TGTGCCTGGTCGGCGGACGGATATGGCTACACCTTC.

This clonotype was observed at least ten times. The V gene is TRBV27, the J gene TRBJ1-5; D gene uncertain. This CDR3 spans 13 amino acids. Per the germline V gene, CDR1 is MNHEY and CDR2 is SMNVEV (reference sequence). Trimming removed 1 base at V and 3 bases at J, with 4 bases between. The CDR3: CASSLFVNQPQHF. CDR3 nucleotide sequence: TGTGCCAGCAGTTTATTCGTCAATCAGCCCCAGCATTTT.

The chain recombines TRBV6-5 with TRBJ2-1; TRBD2 matches 9 bases. The CDR3 covers 15 residues. J was trimmed by 4 bases and V by 0 bases; bases with no gene match: 1. Germline V lookup: CDR1 MNHEY, CDR2 SVGAGI. CDR3 bases: TGTGCCAGCAGTTACTCGGCGGGAGGGTACAATGAGCAGTTCTTC. Translating it yields CASSYSAGGYNEQFF.